The present T cell receptor (beta chain) was sequenced within a study of T cell repertoires in cytomegalovirus infection. About the research overall: Matching HLA type, along with CMV infection, was indicated by public TCR beta signatures.

Ten or more counts support this clonotype. The germline V gene has CDR1 SGHNT and CDR2 YYREEE (reference sequence). The CDR3 totals 15 residues. Trimming took off 1 base at V and 2 bases at J, with 9 bases between the two ends. MiXCR, applied by TCRdb to the reads, yields one record per CDR3 protein. The data contain approximately 71,000 distinct CDR3 sequences, 3% to 4.5% of them singletons. The rearrangement joins TRBV5-4 to TRBJ2-2; D possibly corresponds to TRBD2 (5 bases). This TCR came from a human donor in good health (CMV status not recorded). Some clones in this sample may be carry-over from other donors' samples. Material: PBMCs. CDR3 nucleotide sequence: TGTGCCAGCAGCTTGAAGCGGACCAACACCGGGGAGCTGTTTTTT. Protein product: CASSLKRTNTGELFF.